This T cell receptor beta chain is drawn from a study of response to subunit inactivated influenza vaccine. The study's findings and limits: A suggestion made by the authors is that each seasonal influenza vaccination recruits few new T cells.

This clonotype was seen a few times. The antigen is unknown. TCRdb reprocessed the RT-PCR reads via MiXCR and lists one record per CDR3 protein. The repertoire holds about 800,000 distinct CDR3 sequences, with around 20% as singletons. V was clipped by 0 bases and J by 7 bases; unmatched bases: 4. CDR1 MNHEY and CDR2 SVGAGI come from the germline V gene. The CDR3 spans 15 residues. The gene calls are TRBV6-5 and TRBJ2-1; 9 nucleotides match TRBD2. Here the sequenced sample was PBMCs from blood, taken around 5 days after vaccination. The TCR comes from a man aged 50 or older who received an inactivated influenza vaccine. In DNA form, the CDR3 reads TGTGCCAGCAGTTACTCGGCGGGGGGGCCAAATGAGCAGTTCTTC. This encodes CASSYSAGGPNEQFF.